This T cell receptor (beta chain) originates from a study of T cell repertoires in cytomegalovirus infection. Overall study results and limits: Clonotype analysis showed dominance of the ex vivo response by HLA-C-restricted CMV-specific TCR beta clonotypes. CMV carriers having the relevant HLA were flagged by cumulative public TCR beta family frequency.

Via MiXCR, TCRdb re-called the reads, giving one row per CDR3 protein. The repertoire has about 740,000 distinct CDR3 sequences, 35% of them found once; the top ten carry 2.8%. This clonotype came up a few times. Its antigen is not known. V lost 6 bases to trimming and J lost 5 bases, with 17 bases between them. Germline CDR1 SNHLY, CDR2 FYNNEI. This CDR3 contains 14 residues. V gene TRBV2 combines with J gene TRBJ2-7, with D hard to call. This receptor was identified in a human donor in good health (CMV status not recorded). Some clones in this sample may be carry-over from other donors' samples. The source material was PBMCs. CDR3 loop: CASSDSPGSNEQYF. CDR3 sequence (DNA): TGTGCCAGCAGCGACTCCCCCGGGTCGAACGAGCAGTACTTC.